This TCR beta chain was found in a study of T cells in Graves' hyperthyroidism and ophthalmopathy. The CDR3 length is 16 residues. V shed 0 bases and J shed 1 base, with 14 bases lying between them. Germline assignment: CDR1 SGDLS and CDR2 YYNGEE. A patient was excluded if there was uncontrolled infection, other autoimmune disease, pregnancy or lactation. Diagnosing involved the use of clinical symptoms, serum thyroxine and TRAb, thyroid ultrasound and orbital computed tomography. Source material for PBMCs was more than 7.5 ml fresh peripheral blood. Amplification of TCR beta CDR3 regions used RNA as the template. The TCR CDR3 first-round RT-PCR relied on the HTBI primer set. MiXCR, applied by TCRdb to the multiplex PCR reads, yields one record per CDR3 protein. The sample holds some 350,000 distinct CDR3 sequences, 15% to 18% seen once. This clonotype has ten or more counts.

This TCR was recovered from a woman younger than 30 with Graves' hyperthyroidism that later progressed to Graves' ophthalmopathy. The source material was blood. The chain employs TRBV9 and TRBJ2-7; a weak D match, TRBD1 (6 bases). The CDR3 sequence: CASSVDARDTSYEQYF. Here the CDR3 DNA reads TGTGCCAGCAGCGTAGACGCTCGGGACACTTCCTACGAGCAGTACTTC.